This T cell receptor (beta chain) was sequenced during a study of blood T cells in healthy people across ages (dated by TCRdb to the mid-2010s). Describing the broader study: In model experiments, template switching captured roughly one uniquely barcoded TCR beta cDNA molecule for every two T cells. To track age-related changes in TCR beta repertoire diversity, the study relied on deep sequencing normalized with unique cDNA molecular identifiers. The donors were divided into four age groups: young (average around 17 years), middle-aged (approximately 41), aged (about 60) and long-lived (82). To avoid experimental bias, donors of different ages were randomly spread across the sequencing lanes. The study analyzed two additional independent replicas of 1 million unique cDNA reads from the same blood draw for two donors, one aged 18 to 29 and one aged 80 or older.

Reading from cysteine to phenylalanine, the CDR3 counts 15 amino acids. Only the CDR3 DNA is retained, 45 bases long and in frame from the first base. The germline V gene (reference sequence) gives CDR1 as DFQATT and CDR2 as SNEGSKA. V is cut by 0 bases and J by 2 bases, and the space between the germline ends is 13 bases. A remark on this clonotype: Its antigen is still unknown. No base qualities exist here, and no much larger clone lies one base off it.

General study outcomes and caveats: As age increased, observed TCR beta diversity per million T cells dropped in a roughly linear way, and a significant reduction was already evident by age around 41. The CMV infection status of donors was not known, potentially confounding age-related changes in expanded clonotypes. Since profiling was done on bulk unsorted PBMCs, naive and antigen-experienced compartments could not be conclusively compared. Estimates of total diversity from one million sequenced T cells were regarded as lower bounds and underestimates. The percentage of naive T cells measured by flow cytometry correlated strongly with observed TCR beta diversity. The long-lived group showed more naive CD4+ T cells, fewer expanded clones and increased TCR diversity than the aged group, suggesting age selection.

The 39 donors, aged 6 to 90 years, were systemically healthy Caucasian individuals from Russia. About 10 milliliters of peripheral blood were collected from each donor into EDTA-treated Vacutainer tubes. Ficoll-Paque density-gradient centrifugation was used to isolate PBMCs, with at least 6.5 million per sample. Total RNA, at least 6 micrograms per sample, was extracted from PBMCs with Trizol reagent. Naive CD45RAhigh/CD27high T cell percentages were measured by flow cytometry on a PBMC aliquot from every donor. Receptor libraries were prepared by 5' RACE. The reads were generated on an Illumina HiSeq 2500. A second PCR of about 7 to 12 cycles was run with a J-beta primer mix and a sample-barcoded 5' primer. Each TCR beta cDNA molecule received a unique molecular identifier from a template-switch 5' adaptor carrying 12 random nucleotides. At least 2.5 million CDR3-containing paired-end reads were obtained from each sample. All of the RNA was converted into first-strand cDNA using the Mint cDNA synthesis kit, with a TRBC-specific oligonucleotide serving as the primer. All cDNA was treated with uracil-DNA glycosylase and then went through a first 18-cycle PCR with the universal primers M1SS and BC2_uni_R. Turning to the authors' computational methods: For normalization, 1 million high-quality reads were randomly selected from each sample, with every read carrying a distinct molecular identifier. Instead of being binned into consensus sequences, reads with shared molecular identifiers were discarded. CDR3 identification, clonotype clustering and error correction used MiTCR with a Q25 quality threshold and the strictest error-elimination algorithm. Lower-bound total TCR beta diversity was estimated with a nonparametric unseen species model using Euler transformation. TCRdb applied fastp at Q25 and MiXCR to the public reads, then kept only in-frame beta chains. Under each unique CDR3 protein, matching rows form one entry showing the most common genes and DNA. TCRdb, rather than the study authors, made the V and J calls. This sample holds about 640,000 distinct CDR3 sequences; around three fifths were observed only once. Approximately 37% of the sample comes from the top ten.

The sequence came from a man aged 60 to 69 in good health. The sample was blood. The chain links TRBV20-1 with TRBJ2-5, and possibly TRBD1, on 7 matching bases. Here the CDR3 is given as CSARDGGGRQETQYF. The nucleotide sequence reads TGCAGTGCTAGAGACGGAGGGGGCCGTCAAGAGACCCAGTACTTC.